This TCR beta chain emerged from a study of T-cell memory formation after mild COVID-19. Findings and limits, study-wide: Mostly located in CM and EM were contracting CD4+ clones, with contracting CD8+ clones located in EMRA.

One entry per CDR3 protein results from TCRdb running MiXCR on the 5' RACE reads. The sample lists about 200,000 distinct CDR3 sequences, roughly 10% occurring once. Many counts were recorded for this clonotype. Antigen: not known. Between the trimmed V and J ends, which lost 2 bases and 4 bases, there was a span of 7 bases. The CDR3 is 13 amino acids. Sequenced input: PBMCs or a T cell subset sorted from them (not recorded which). V usage is TRBV12-3 or TRBV12-4 and J usage is TRBJ2-3; D may be TRBD2 (5 bases). The receptor was derived from a man aged 18-30 years who had mild COVID-19 (a few samples of this study predate the infection). Cell type and time point are not known. The CDR3 nucleotides read TGTGCCAGCAGTTTATGGGGAGCAGATACGCAGTATTTT. Translated, it gives CASSLWGADTQYF.